Each of the 14 T cell receptor beta chains below was sequenced from the same sample in a study of Ad26.COV2.S vaccination and SARS-CoV-2 variants (dated by TCRdb to about 2021). The time point label corresponds to: individuals recovered from natural SARS-CoV-2 infection. The library was made by the immunoSEQ multiplex PCR assay. TCRdb took over this immuneACCESS table, retaining in-frame rearrangements with V and J assigned. Such tables are incomplete; in checked studies, under half of the missing clones stem from an unresolved V gene, and the remainder is unexplained. The sample includes about 350,000 clones, with about 90% observed a single time. The ten largest make up 3% to 4% of the sample. The sequencing used peripheral blood, collected after recovery from COVID-19. Every receptor here comes from a human donor who had recovered from COVID-19.

With regard to this clone: One end of the junction does not line up with germline, which may come from a read error. V and J are TRBV7-7 and TRBJ2-2; D gene uncertain. Germline lookup yields CDR1 SSHAT and CDR2 FNYEAQ (reference sequence). This CDR3 spans 15 amino acids. DNA for the CDR3: TGTGCTAGCAAACCGCTGGACGGGCACACCGGGGAGCTGTTTTTT. Translation: CASKPLDGHTGELFF.

V gene TRBV18 combines with J gene TRBJ1-3; 9 nucleotides match TRBD1. The V gene's germline CDR1 is KGHSH and CDR2 LQKENI. The CDR3 has 19 amino acids. V shed 2 bases, J shed 4 bases, and the junction held 15 bases outside the gene matches. The CDR3 bases are TGTGCCAGCTCACCAGCCGGCTGGTCAACAGGGGGCAAAGGAAACACCATATATTTT. Protein sequence: CASSPAGWSTGGKGNTIYF.

This clone was observed a single time. This sequence joins TRBV6-5 and TRBJ2-3; 7 bases align to TRBD2. Trimming removed 3 bases from V and 3 bases from J; junction bases left unmatched: 6. There are 15 residues in the CDR3. Germline assignment: CDR1 MNHEY and CDR2 SVGAGI. The CDR3 protein is CASSYEGLPTDTQYF. CDR3 sequence (DNA): TGTGCCAGCAGTTATGAGGGACTACCTACAGATACGCAGTATTTT.

The rearrangement links TRBV9 to TRBJ1-1; weak D call: TRBD1 (5 bases). V was cut by 4 bases and J by 4 bases, with 20 bases left in between. This CDR3 comprises 16 residues. Germline V lookup: CDR1 SGDLS, CDR2 YYNGEE. DNA for the CDR3: TGTGCCAGCAGCCCCGTGTTGGGGGGGAAGGTCACTGAAGCTTTCTTT. It codes for CASSPVLGGKVTEAFF.

CDR3 nucleotide sequence: TGTGCTAGTGGTCTCCGGGCAGGGGAACTCGATGAGCAGTTCTTC. Translation: CASGLRAGELDEQFF. The V and J genes are TRBV12-5 and TRBJ2-1, with D maybe TRBD1 (6 bases). The CDR3 is made up of 15 amino acids. Germline V gives CDR1 LGHNT, CDR2 FRNRAP. V was clipped by 5 bases and J by 8 bases, with 19 bases between them.

This clone was counted a single time. The V and J genes are TRBV20-1 and TRBJ2-3, with D possibly TRBD2 on 5 matching bases. CDR1 is DFQATT and CDR2 is SNEGSKA in the germline V gene (reference sequence). The germline V and J ends were trimmed by 3 bases and 0 bases, with 16 bases remaining between them. The CDR3 sequence is 16 residues long. The CDR3 DNA sequence: TGCAGTGCTAGTTGGCGGGTAAAAGCTAGCACAGATACGCAGTATTTT. Its protein product is CSASWRVKASTDTQYF.

This chain connects TRBV12-3 or TRBV12-4 to TRBJ1-1; D is ambiguous. The CDR3 has 13 residues. The V and J ends lost 3 bases and 1 base respectively, with 6 bases between them. The CDR3 nucleotides are TGTGCCAGCAGTTTTGGCAGGAACACTGAAGCTTTCTTT. Its translation is CASSFGRNTEAFF.

The genes are TRBV3-1 (or the pseudogene TRBV3-2) and TRBJ1-6; D is uncertain. This CDR3 is built from 13 residues. The V gene lost 4 bases and the J gene lost 1 base, with 2 bases spanning the gap. Germline lookup yields CDR1 LGHDT and CDR2 YNNKEL (reference sequence). CDR3 in amino acids: CASSPSYNSPLHF. The DNA for the CDR3 is TGTGCCAGCAGCCCTTCCTATAATTCACCCCTCCACTTT.

The chain links TRBV2 to TRBJ1-5, with D tentatively TRBD1 (5 bases). Per the germline V gene, CDR1 is SNHLY and CDR2 is FYNNEI. V lost 7 bases to trimming and J lost 0 bases, with 10 bases between them. This CDR3 has 14 amino acids. CDR3 in DNA: TGTGCCAGCACTTGGACACCTAGCAATCAGCCCCAGCATTTT. Protein sequence: CASTWTPSNQPQHF.

This clone turned up a few times. The rearrangement links TRBV5-6 to TRBJ2-5; D uncertain. This CDR3 comprises 13 residues. The V end lost 1 base, the J end lost 0 bases, and 4 bases lay between the germline ends. The V gene's germline CDR1 is SGHDT and CDR2 YYEEEE. DNA of the CDR3: TGTGCCAGCAGCTTGAGGAACCAAGAGACCCAGTACTTC. Protein sequence: CASSLRNQETQYF.

The chain uses TRBV12-3 or TRBV12-4 and TRBJ2-3, with D hard to call. The CDR3 spans 13 residues. V lost 5 bases, J lost 3 bases, and 9 bases lay in between. The CDR3 reads CASSRLLTDTQYF. The DNA of the CDR3 is TGTGCCAGCAGTCGCCTACTTACAGATACGCAGTATTTT.

The chain couples TRBV14 to TRBJ2-2; D assignment may be TRBD1 or TRBD2 (5 bases each). Trimming left V 4 bases short and J 0 bases short, with 9 bases between. Germline V gene data show CDR1 as SGHDN and CDR2 as FVKESK. This CDR3 is 15 amino acids long. This CDR3 reads CASSRDLTNTGELFF. As DNA, the CDR3 is TGTGCCAGCAGCCGGGACCTTACGAACACCGGGGAGCTGTTTTTT.

The count of this clone is one. This chain uses TRBV6-6 with TRBJ2-7, with 9 bases matching TRBD2. Germline values: CDR1 MNHNY, CDR2 SVGAGI (reference sequence). V shed 2 bases and J 2 bases; nucleotides not matched to a gene: 1. The CDR3 runs to 14 residues. This chain's CDR3 is CASSYGGGAYEQYF. The CDR3 bases are TGTGCCAGCAGTTACGGCGGGGGGGCCTACGAGCAGTACTTC.

The chain links TRBV16 to TRBJ1-2, with D perhaps TRBD1 (6 bases). V was trimmed by 3 bases and J by 5 bases, leaving 10 bases between them. The germline gives CDR1 KGHSY, CDR2 FQNENV. The CDR3 sequence is 13 residues long. The CDR3, as DNA: TGTGCCAGCAGCCACGGGACACCTTATGGCTACACCTTC. Its translation is CASSHGTPYGYTF.